Listed below are T cell receptor beta chains from one sample, sequenced in a study of shared clonotypes between healthy human individuals. The protocol was immunoSEQ multiplex PCR, while the TCRdb copy is restricted to in-frame clones and leaves out a portion. The sample has fewer than 3 million clones, 80% to 95% seen once. Material: naive CD4+ T cells from PBMCs. These receptors originate from a man between 18 and 35 years old in good health. Some clones in this sample may be carry-over from other donors' samples. Each CDR3 is given with its conserved first and last residue. D genes are given only for firm matches. The listing skips clone size in some rows; elsewhere it reads once, few, many or a size class.

d_gene	v_gene	j_gene	abundance	CDR3aa	CDR3nt
NA	TRBV9	TRBJ2-1	NA	CASSVGSADGIEQFF	TGTGCCAGCAGCGTAGGCTCGGCCGATGGAATCGAGCAGTTCTTC
NA	TRBV7-2	TRBJ2-2	once	CASSPAPGHTGELFF	TGTGCCAGCAGCCCCGCACCGGGGCACACCGGGGAGCTGTTTTTT
TRBD1	TRBV30	TRBJ1-1	NA	CAWSPQRRTGPGYTEAFF	TGTGCCTGGAGTCCTCAGCGGAGGACAGGGCCAGGGTACACTGAAGCTTTCTTT
NA	TRBV2	TRBJ1-2	NA	CASSGAVPGPRTF	TGTGCCAGCAGCGGGGCTGTGCCCGGACCGAGGACCTTC
NA	TRBV30	TRBJ1-4	NA	CAWSVGRNEKLFF	TGTGCCTGGAGTGTAGGACGCAATGAAAAACTGTTTTTT
TRBD1	TRBV19	TRBJ2-3	NA	CASSIGDRRPTDTQYF	TGTGCCAGTAGTATTGGGGACAGGAGGCCCACAGATACGCAGTATTTT
NA	TRBV27	TRBJ2-7	NA	CASSFTRSSSYEQYF	TGTGCCAGCAGTTTCACTAGGTCCAGCTCCTACGAGCAGTACTTC
TRBD1	TRBV7-3	TRBJ2-1	NA	CASSPGRGPYNEQFF	TGTGCCAGCAGCCCCGGTAGGGGGCCCTACAATGAGCAGTTCTTC
TRBD2	TRBV19	TRBJ2-1	NA	CASSIASGSPYNEQFF	TGTGCCAGTAGTATAGCGAGCGGGAGCCCTTACAATGAGCAGTTCTTC
NA	TRBV5-1	TRBJ2-1	NA	CASSSTGLKGNEQFF	TGCGCCAGCAGCAGTACCGGGCTCAAAGGGAATGAGCAGTTCTTC
TRBD2	TRBV13	TRBJ2-1	NA	CASSLTSGYNEQFF	TGTGCCAGCAGCTTAACTAGCGGTTACAATGAGCAGTTCTTC
TRBD2	TRBV30	TRBJ2-3	NA	CAWSGSSGSTDTQYF	TGTGCCTGGAGTGGTTCTAGCGGGAGTACAGATACGCAGTATTTT
NA	TRBV6-1	TRBJ2-5	once	CASSEGIQETQYF	TGTGCCAGCAGTGAAGGGATCCAAGAGACCCAGTACTTC
NA	TRBV6-6	TRBJ2-1	NA	CASSYRFTSYNEQFF	TGTGCCAGCAGTTACCGCTTCACCTCCTACAATGAGCAGTTCTTC
NA	TRBV15	TRBJ2-3	NA	CATSNGGSTDTQYF	TGTGCCACCAGCAACGGCGGGAGCACAGATACGCAGTATTTT
NA	TRBV15	TRBJ2-1	NA	CATSSVGLYYNEQFF	TGTGCCACCAGCAGTGTCGGACTATACTACAATGAGCAGTTCTTC
TRBD2	TRBV7-9	TRBJ2-1	NA	CSSGGYNEQFF	TGTTCTAGCGGGGGGTACAATGAGCAGTTCTTC
NA	TRBV2	TRBJ1-5	NA	CASSDEGDQPQHF	TGTGCCAGCAGTGACGAGGGCGATCAGCCCCAGCATTTT
NA	TRBV5-4	TRBJ2-7	NA	CASSPGGGLSRQYF	TGTGCCAGCAGTCCTGGTGGGGGTCTGTCTCGGCAGTACTTC
TRBD2	TRBV5-1	TRBJ2-7	NA	CASSASGTRNEQYF	TGCGCCAGCAGCGCCTCCGGGACTAGAAACGAGCAGTACTTC
NA	TRBV29-1	TRBJ2-7	once	CSARKGSSYEQYF	TGCAGCGCCAGAAAGGGGAGCTCCTACGAGCAGTACTTC
NA	TRBV5-8	TRBJ1-5	NA	CASRAGNSNQPQHF	TGTGCTAGCAGAGCGGGGAATAGCAATCAGCCCCAGCATTTT
NA	TRBV29-1	TRBJ2-7	NA	CSVEVMEGAFAYEQYF	TGCAGCGTTGAAGTAATGGAGGGGGCCTTCGCCTACGAGCAGTACTTC
NA	TRBV30	TRBJ2-3	NA	CAWSVQSDTQYF	TGTGCCTGGAGTGTACAATCAGATACGCAGTATTTT
TRBD2	TRBV2	TRBJ2-7	NA	CASRSLAVYEQYF	TGTGCCAGCAGGAGCCTAGCGGTTTACGAGCAGTACTTC
NA	TRBV10-3	TRBJ2-7	NA	CAISGGSGNSYEQYF	TGTGCCATCAGTGGGGGCAGCGGCAACTCTTACGAGCAGTACTTC
TRBD2	TRBV28	TRBJ2-1	NA	CASSILAGSRFF	TGTGCCAGCAGTATACTAGCGGGGAGTCGGTTCTTC
NA	TRBV11-2	TRBJ1-2	few	CASSLDGRSYGYTF	TGTGCCAGCAGCTTAGACGGCAGAAGTTATGGCTACACCTTC
NA	TRBV5-1	TRBJ1-3	NA	CASSAGTAAGNTIYF	TGCGCCAGCAGCGCAGGGACCGCCGCTGGAAACACCATATATTTT
TRBD1	TRBV4-2	TRBJ2-3	NA	CASSHRTGEADTQYF	TGTGCCAGCAGCCACCGAACAGGGGAAGCAGATACGCAGTATTTT
NA	TRBV28	TRBJ1-2	NA	CASSLGGPYGTTRGYTF	TGTGCCAGCAGTCTAGGGGGGCCTTACGGGACAACCAGGGGCTACACCTTC
NA	TRBV2	TRBJ1-1	NA	CASRRQAVATEAFF	TGTGCCAGCAGGCGACAGGCCGTGGCCACTGAAGCTTTCTTT
TRBD2	TRBV5-1	TRBJ2-1	NA	CASSLGLAGYNEQFF	TGCGCCAGCAGCCTCGGACTAGCGGGGTACAATGAGCAGTTCTTC
NA	TRBV5-1	TRBJ2-3	NA	CASSLTIDTQYF	TGCGCCAGCAGCTTGACTATTGATACGCAGTATTTT
NA	TRBV15	TRBJ2-1	NA	CATSRRGGREVGEQFF	TGTGCCACCAGCAGGAGAGGGGGCCGGGAGGTGGGCGAGCAGTTCTTC
NA	TRBV18	TRBJ1-1	NA	CASSLDRTDTEAFF	TGTGCCAGCTCACTAGACAGAACGGACACTGAAGCTTTCTTT
TRBD1	TRBV28	TRBJ1-2	NA	CASSPQGAYYGYTF	TGTGCCAGCAGCCCACAGGGGGCTTACTATGGCTACACCTTC
TRBD2	TRBV28	TRBJ2-5	NA	CASSPPGGRGQETQYF	TGTGCCAGCAGCCCCCCTGGCGGGAGGGGCCAAGAGACCCAGTACTTC
NA	TRBV2	TRBJ1-5	NA	CASTQEGAWGQPQHF	TGTGCCAGCACGCAGGAGGGTGCTTGGGGTCAGCCCCAGCATTTT
NA	TRBV7-2	TRBJ2-7	NA	CASSLLDGISGIGIDEQYF	TGTGCCAGCAGCTTACTCGATGGAATTTCGGGGATCGGGATCGACGAGCAGTACTTC
NA	TRBV9	TRBJ2-1	NA	CASSVDQGWGNEQFF	TGTGCCAGCAGCGTAGATCAGGGGTGGGGCAATGAGCAGTTCTTC
NA	TRBV4-2	TRBJ1-2	NA	CASSQGENYGYTF	TGTGCCAGCAGCCAAGGGGAGAACTATGGCTACACCTTC
TRBD1	TRBV7-7	TRBJ2-6	NA	CASSATGGSGANVLTF	TGTGCCAGCAGCGCCACAGGGGGCTCTGGGGCCAACGTCCTGACTTTC
NA	TRBV5-4	TRBJ2-5	NA	CASSKESPGGTQYF	TGTGCCAGCAGCAAGGAATCCCCGGGCGGGACCCAGTACTTC
NA	TRBV6-1	TRBJ1-3	once	CASSFYTSTIYF	TGTGCCAGCAGTTTTTATACTTCCACCATATATTTT